The table lists the clone carrying this T cell receptor (beta chain) with a few counts. Its antigen is as yet unknown. The authors extracted RNA and reverse transcribed it into cDNA as the sequencing template. Sequenced by immunoSEQ multiplex PCR; TCRdb stores in-frame clones only, minus some. Of around 120,000 clones in the sample, 60% to 65% were seen once. Treatment described: oral pan-JAK inhibitor, 5-10 mg twice daily. Individuals with alopecia areata gave both lesional scalp punch biopsies and peripheral blood for collection. The data are from a study of CD8+ T cells in alopecia areata. Study results and limitations: Scalp and blood samples kept many expanded lesional clones throughout tofacitinib. Tofacitinib significantly decreased scalp clonality and expanded CD8+ clones among top 100.

V was pared by 4 bases and J by 3 bases, with 10 bases between. The CDR3 has 12 amino acids. The germline gives CDR1 SQVTM, CDR2 ANQGSEA. The receptor was derived from a human donor with alopecia areata. This chain joins TRBV29-1 and TRBJ2-7, with unresolved D. The sequencing here drew on CD4+ T cells sorted from blood, taken at week 4, from a patient treated with tofacitinib. The CDR3 region has the DNA TGCAGCGTTGGACGGGCAGACTACGAGCAGTACTTC. This codes for CSVGRADYEQYF.